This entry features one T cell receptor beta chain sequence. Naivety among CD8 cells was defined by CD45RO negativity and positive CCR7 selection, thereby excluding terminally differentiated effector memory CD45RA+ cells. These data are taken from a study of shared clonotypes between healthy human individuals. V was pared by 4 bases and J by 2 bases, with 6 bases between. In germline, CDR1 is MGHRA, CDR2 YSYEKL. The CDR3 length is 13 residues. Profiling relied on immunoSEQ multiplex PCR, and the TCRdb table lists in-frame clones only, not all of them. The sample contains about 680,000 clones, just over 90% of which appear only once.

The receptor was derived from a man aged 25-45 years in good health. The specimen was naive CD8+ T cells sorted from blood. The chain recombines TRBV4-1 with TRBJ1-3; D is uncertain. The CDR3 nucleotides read TGCGCCAGCAGCCTGCCCCCTGGAAACACCATATATTTT. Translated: CASSLPPGNTIYF.